This T cell receptor beta chain came from a study of T cells in Graves' hyperthyroidism and ophthalmopathy. Ten or more counts support this clonotype. Its target is unknown. Findings and caveats of the study: Among thyroid clonotypes expanded above 0.001, most also appeared in blood.

CDR1 and CDR2 from the germline V gene are MDHEN and SYDVKM. This CDR3 is 13 amino acids long. V lost 6 bases to trimming and J lost 5 bases, with 11 bases between them. Each patient was aged 18 to 65 and had newly diagnosed hyperthyroidism of under 2 months' duration. At first hyperthyroidism diagnosis, before any ophthalmopathy symptoms, the blood sample was collected. Under 12 ml fresh peripheral blood yielded the PBMCs. Amplified TCR beta CDR3 regions derived from RNA transcripts. HTBI primers were used for first-round RT-PCR of the TCR CDR3. TCRdb re-derived calls from the multiplex PCR reads in MiXCR, one entry per CDR3 protein. The data hold 250,000 to 300,000 distinct CDR3 sequences, with roughly 15% observed a single time.

The specimen was blood. This clonotype was sampled from a woman aged 45-65 years with Graves' hyperthyroidism that later progressed to Graves' ophthalmopathy. The genes are TRBV28 and TRBJ2-1; D is tentatively TRBD1 or TRBD2 (5 bases each). The CDR3, as DNA: TGTGCCAGCAGCACCGGGACCAACAATGAGCAGTTCTTC. Translation: CASSTGTNNEQFF.